This T cell receptor beta chain appears in the sequencing data of a study of T cell responses to AZD1222 COVID-19 vaccine. General study results and limits: Most donors were white British, females outnumbered males, and clonal diversity was possibly underestimated. Of the AZD1222 recipients, only 5 or 6 were seropositive at baseline.

Germline assignment: CDR1 MGHDK and CDR2 SYGVNS. Trimming took off 1 base at V and 3 bases at J, with 9 bases between the two ends. The CDR3 extends over 14 amino acids. The protocol was immunoSEQ multiplex PCR, while the TCRdb copy is restricted to in-frame clones and leaves out a portion. The repertoire holds over 65,000 clones, with about 90% as singletons. About this clone itself: Its specificity is unknown.

Here the sequenced sample was peripheral blood, taken on day 0 of AZD1222 vaccination. This sequence originates from an adult in good health. This rearrangement joins TRBV25-1 to TRBJ2-5; D is perhaps TRBD1 (6 bases). Here the CDR3 reads CASSEFNREETQYF. In DNA, the CDR3 is TGTGCCAGCAGTGAATTTAACAGGGAAGAGACCCAGTACTTC.